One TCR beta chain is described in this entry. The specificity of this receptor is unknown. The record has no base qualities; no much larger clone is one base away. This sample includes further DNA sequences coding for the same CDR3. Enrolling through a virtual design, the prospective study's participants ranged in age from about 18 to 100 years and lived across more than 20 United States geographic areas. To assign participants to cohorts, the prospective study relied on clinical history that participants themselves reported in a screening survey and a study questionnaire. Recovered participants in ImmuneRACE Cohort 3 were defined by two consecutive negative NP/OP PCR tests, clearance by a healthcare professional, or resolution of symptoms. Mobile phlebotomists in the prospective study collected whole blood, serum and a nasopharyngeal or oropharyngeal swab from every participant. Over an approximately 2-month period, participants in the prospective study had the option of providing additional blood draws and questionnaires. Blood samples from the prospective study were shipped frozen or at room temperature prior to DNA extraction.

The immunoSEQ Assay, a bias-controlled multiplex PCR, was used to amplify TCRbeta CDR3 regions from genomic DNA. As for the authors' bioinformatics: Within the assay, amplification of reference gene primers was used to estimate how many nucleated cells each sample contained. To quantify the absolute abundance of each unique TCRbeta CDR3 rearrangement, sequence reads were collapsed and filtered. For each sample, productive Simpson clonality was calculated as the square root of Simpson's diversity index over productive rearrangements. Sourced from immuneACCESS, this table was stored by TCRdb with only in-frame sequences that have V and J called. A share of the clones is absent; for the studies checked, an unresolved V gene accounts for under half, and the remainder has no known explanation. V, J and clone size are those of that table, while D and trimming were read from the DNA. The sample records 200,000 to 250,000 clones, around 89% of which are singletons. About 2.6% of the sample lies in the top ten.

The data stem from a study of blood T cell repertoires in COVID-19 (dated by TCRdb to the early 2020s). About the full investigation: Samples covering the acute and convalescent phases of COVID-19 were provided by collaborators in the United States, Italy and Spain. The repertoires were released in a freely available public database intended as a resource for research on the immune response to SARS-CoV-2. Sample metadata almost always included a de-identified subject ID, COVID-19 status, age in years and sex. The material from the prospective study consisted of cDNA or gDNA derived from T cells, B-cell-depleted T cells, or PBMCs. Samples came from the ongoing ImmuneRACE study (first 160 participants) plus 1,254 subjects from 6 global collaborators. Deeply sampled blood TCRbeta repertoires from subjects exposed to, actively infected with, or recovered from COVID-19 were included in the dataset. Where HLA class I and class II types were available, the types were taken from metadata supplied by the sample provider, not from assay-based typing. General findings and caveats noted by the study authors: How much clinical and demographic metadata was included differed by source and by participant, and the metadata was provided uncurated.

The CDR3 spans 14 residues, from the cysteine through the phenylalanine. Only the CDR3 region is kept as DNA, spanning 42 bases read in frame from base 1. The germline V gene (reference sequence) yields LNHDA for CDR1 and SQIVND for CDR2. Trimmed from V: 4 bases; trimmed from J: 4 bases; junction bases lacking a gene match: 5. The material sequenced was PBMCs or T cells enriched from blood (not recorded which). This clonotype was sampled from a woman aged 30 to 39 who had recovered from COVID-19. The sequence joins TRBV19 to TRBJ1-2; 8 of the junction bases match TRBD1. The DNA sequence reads TGTGCCAGTAGTACCTCGGGACAGGCCTATGGCTACACCTTC. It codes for CASSTSGQAYGYTF. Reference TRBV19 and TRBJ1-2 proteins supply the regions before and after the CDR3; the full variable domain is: DGGITQSPKYLFRKEGQNVTLSCEQNLNHDAMYWYRQDPGQGLRLIYYSQIVNDFQKGDIAEGYSVSREKKESFPLTVTSAQKNPTAFYLCASSTSGQAYGYTFGSGTRLTVV.